This section outlines one T cell receptor (beta chain) sequence together with its context. Germline V CDR1 and CDR2: MGHRA, YSYEKL. The CDR3 covers 12 residues. V gave up 2 bases and J gave up 6 bases, with 8 bases separating them. The source of the sample is a study of blood T cell repertoires in COVID-19. Study at large: COVID-19 samples from acute and convalescent phases originated in the United States, Italy and Spain.

Authors' methods: Nucleated cell number was recorded as an estimate derived from reference gene primer amplification. Sequencing used immunoSEQ multiplex PCR; TCRdb keeps in-frame clones, though not all of them. Clone size and the V and J calls come from that table; the DNA yielded D and trimming. Altogether about 130,000 clones are present, approximately 86% being singletons, with the ten largest covering under 2.5%. Recruits, aged 18 to 89 years, lived in roughly 22 US areas. Two consecutive negative NP/OP PCR tests, clearance, or resolved symptoms defined Cohort 3 recovery. Material: PBMCs or T cells enriched from blood (not recorded which). The gene calls are TRBV4-1 and TRBJ2-7; the D gene is possibly TRBD2 (6 bases). This TCR was sampled from a woman in her forties or fifties who had recovered from COVID-19. CDR3 loop: CASSQLEGEQYF. Here the CDR3 DNA reads TGCGCCAGCAGCCAATTGGAGGGCGAGCAGTACTTC.